These T cell receptor beta chains were read from a single sample in a study of CD8 T cells in Susac syndrome. TCRdb called the immunoSEQ multiplex PCR reads again in MiXCR, with one record for every CDR3 protein. Of a few hundred thousand distinct CDR3 sequences in the sample, roughly 93% were seen once. The sequencing input was CD4+ T cells from PBMCs. The receptors derive from a human donor with multiple sclerosis. The CDR3 runs from the conserved cysteine through the conserved F or W. The order of the fields is CDR3 protein, CDR3 DNA, V gene, D gene, CDR3 length, clone size, J gene. The D gene is left open where the match is weak. Clone size is given for some rows only: seen once, a few or many times, or a class if the clone is expanded.

CASSLDGLFSPLHF | TGCGCCAGCAGCCTGGACGGACTATTCTCACCCCTCCACTTT | TRBV5-1 | NA | 14 | NA | TRBJ1-6
CASRRRVGDNYGYTF | TGTGCCAGCAGAAGAAGGGTTGGGGATAACTATGGCTACACCTTC | TRBV2 | NA | 15 | NA | TRBJ1-2
CASSDSGGPNTEAFF | TGTGCCAGCAGTGATTCTGGGGGACCGAACACTGAAGCTTTCTTT | TRBV2 | NA | 15 | NA | TRBJ1-1
CAWSVRRLPSRYEQYF | TGTGCCTGGAGTGTAAGGAGGCTTCCTAGCCGATACGAGCAGTACTTC | TRBV30 | NA | 16 | NA | TRBJ2-7
CASSHPSGGAHEQFF | TGTGCCAGCTCCCATCCTAGCGGGGGGGCCCATGAGCAGTTCTTC | TRBV18 | TRBD2 | 15 | NA | TRBJ2-1
CASSLNSGEQFF | TGTGCCAGCTCACTAAACTCGGGTGAGCAGTTCTTC | TRBV18 | NA | 12 | NA | TRBJ2-1
CSARDLAANQETQYF | TGCAGTGCTAGAGATTTGGCAGCTAACCAAGAGACCCAGTACTTC | TRBV20-1 | NA | 15 | NA | TRBJ2-5
CASSFPSAGNTIYF | TGTGCCAGCAGTTTTCCCAGCGCCGGAAACACCATATATTTT | TRBV28 | NA | 14 | NA | TRBJ1-3
CASLPGRESTDTQYF | TGTGCCAGCCTCCCAGGCAGGGAAAGCACAGATACGCAGTATTTT | TRBV12-3/TRBV12-4 | NA | 15 | once | TRBJ2-3
CASSKETGGARGYTF | TGTGCCAGCAGCAAAGAGACAGGGGGCGCGCGGGGCTACACCTTC | TRBV11-2 | TRBD1 | 15 | NA | TRBJ1-2
CSAELGTQETQYF | TGCAGTGCTGAACTAGGAACCCAAGAGACCCAGTACTTC | TRBV20-1 | NA | 13 | NA | TRBJ2-5
CASSQGVFSSGANVLTF | TGTGCCAGCAGCCAAGGGGTCTTTAGCTCTGGGGCCAACGTCCTGACTTTC | TRBV3-1 | NA | 17 | NA | TRBJ2-6
CASHPQGAGGNEQFF | TGTGCCTCACACCCCCAGGGGGCGGGAGGCAATGAGCAGTTCTTC | TRBV2 | NA | 15 | NA | TRBJ2-1